Shown below are 22 T cell receptor beta chains from a single sample sequenced in a study of Ad26.COV2.S vaccination and SARS-CoV-2 variants. Treatment described: some 20 received Ad26.COV2.S at low or high dose, single or two shots; a few received placebo; per-sample allocation not given. Sampling occurred on day 63 after the first vaccine or placebo injection. The table came from immunoSEQ multiplex PCR; TCRdb's copy has only in-frame clones and leaves some out. Of fewer than 900,000 clones listed, roughly nine tenths were seen once; the top ten hold nearly 1.5%. The source was peripheral blood, collected in a trial of Ad26.COV2.S vaccine versus placebo. The origin of the receptors is a person aged 18-60 years who received the Ad26.COV2.S COVID-19 vaccine or a placebo.

The J gene is TRBJ2-3, the V gene TRBV7-8; 8 bases line up with TRBD2. CDR1 and CDR2 (germline): SGHVS, FQNEAQ. This CDR3 is 16 amino acids long. The V segment lost 5 bases and the J segment 2 bases; nucleotides outside the gene matches: 9. The CDR3 loop reads CASSHLLAEITDTQYF. The CDR3 DNA reads TGTGCCAGCAGCCATCTACTAGCGGAAATCACAGATACGCAGTATTTT.

The rearrangement links TRBV25-1 to TRBJ2-1; TRBD2 agrees at 10 bases. The V gene end was trimmed by 5 bases and the J gene end by 4 bases; junction bases not matched to a gene: 5. The CDR3 spans 15 residues. Germline V gene sequence: CDR1 MGHDK, CDR2 SYGVNS. The CDR3 spells CASSQAGGGYNEQFF. The CDR3 DNA is TGTGCCAGCAGTCAAGCGGGAGGGGGGTACAATGAGCAGTTCTTC.

The rearrangement uses TRBV3-1 (or the pseudogene TRBV3-2) and TRBJ2-7; TRBD2 agrees at 12 bases. The trim removed 5 bases at V and 4 bases at J, leaving 9 bases unmatched. Germline V gives CDR1 LGHDT, CDR2 YNNKEL (reference sequence). The CDR3 sequence is 16 residues long. The CDR3 loop reads CASSSTATSGSYEQYF. The CDR3 DNA reads TGTGCCAGCAGCTCCACGGCGACTAGCGGGAGTTACGAGCAGTACTTC.

This clone showed up just once. This sequence joins TRBV11-2 and TRBJ1-6; 7 bases are shared with TRBD1. This CDR3 region has 15 residues. V was pared by 1 base and J by 10 bases, with 7 bases of the junction left unmatched. Germline values: CDR1 SGHAT, CDR2 FQNNGV. CDR3 sequence reads: CASSLAETGTSPLHF. CDR3 sequence (DNA): TGTGCCAGCAGCTTAGCAGAGACAGGGACCTCACCCCTCCACTTT.

This clone was counted once. The V and J genes are TRBV4-3 and TRBJ1-5; D gene ambiguous. V gave up 0 bases and J gave up 2 bases, with 5 bases separating them. The CDR3 is 14 residues long. Germline V gene lookup returns CDR1 LGHNA and CDR2 YSLEER. CDR3 in amino acids: CASSQELGNQPQHF. Here the CDR3 DNA reads TGCGCCAGCAGCCAAGAGTTGGGCAATCAGCCCCAGCATTTT.

The chain couples TRBV2 to TRBJ1-5; D is perhaps TRBD1 (5 bases). The CDR3 length is 14 residues. Germline assignment: CDR1 SNHLY and CDR2 FYNNEI. Trimming cost V 7 bases and J 6 bases, with 16 bases left between them. The CDR3: CASTNGRQGQPQHF. CDR3 nucleotides: TGTGCCAGCACCAACGGCAGGCAGGGTCAGCCCCAGCATTTT.

CDR3 residues: CASTGALSQPQHF. CDR3 coding DNA: TGTGCCAGCACGGGAGCCTTGAGTCAGCCCCAGCATTTT. The chain links TRBV7-8 to TRBJ1-5; D unresolved. Germline lookup yields CDR1 SGHVS and CDR2 FQNEAQ. The CDR3 spans 13 residues. The ends were cut back, 7 bases at V and 6 bases at J, with 13 bases in the middle.

The rearrangement links TRBV11-2 to TRBJ1-6, with a weak D call TRBD1 (6 bases). Germline values: CDR1 SGHAT, CDR2 FQNNGV. Deletions cut 4 bases from V and 3 bases from J, with 10 bases between. The length of the CDR3 is 15 residues. CDR3 bases: TGTGCCAGCAGCTCGCAGGGGCTCTATAATTCACCCCTCCACTTT. This encodes CASSSQGLYNSPLHF.

This chain uses TRBV12-3 or TRBV12-4 with TRBJ2-5; the match to TRBD1 covers 9 bases. This CDR3 contains 12 residues. Trimming cost V 7 bases and J 13 bases; bases outside gene matches: 10. Here the CDR3 DNA reads TGTGCCAGCATCCCGGACAGGGGAGAAGCGTACTTC. Amino acid sequence: CASIPDRGEAYF.

In nucleotides, the CDR3 is TGTGCCAGCAGCTCTCGGACTAGCGGGAGTGCAGATACGCAGTATTTT. Protein product: CASSSRTSGSADTQYF. V usage is TRBV7-9 and J usage is TRBJ2-3; the match to TRBD2 covers 13 bases. V trimming: 4 bases; J trimming: 4 bases; junction bases outside the gene matches: 5. Looked up from germline, CDR1 is SEHNR and CDR2 is FQNEAQ (reference sequence). This CDR3 has 16 residues.

The chain combines TRBV10-3 with TRBJ2-7; D not certain. Trimming cost V 2 bases and J 11 bases, with 19 bases left between them. The V gene's germline CDR1 is ENHRY and CDR2 SYGVKD. The CDR3 contains 14 residues. Here the CDR3 DNA reads TGTGCCATCAGTGAGACACCTCCCGCCGAAGAGAAGTACTTC. This translates into CAISETPPAEEKYF.

The rearrangement links TRBV2 to TRBJ1-3, with D maybe TRBD1 (6 bases). This CDR3 comprises 14 residues. CDR1 is SNHLY, CDR2 FYNNEI, per germline. Trimming shortened V by 5 bases and J by 2 bases, and 10 bases separated the two germline ends. DNA for the CDR3: TGTGCCAGCAGTCCACAGGGCGCTGGAAACACCATATATTTT. This codes for CASSPQGAGNTIYF. The variable domain in full, with the rest retrieved from reference TRBV2 and TRBJ1-3, is EPEVTQTPSHQVTQMGQEVILRCVPISNHLYFYWYRQILGQKVEFLVSFYNNEISEKSEIFDDQFSVERPDGSNFTLKIRSTKLEDSAMYFCASSPQGAGNTIYFGEGSWLTVV.

V usage is TRBV18 and J usage is TRBJ1-1; possibly TRBD1 for D (5 bases). Germline CDR1 is KGHSH and CDR2 is LQKENI. V lost 3 bases, J lost 0 bases, and 17 bases lay in between. The CDR3 length is 17 residues. The CDR3 region has the DNA TGTGCCAGCTCACCCCTGGGACCGCCGACAATGAACACTGAAGCTTTCTTT. It is translated as CASSPLGPPTMNTEAFF.

Concerning this clone: Other DNA sequences within the sample encode an identical CDR3. The rearrangement links TRBV29-1 to TRBJ2-1, with 14 bases aligning to TRBD2. This CDR3 comprises 13 residues. The V and J ends lost 7 bases and 7 bases, in that order; junction bases with no gene match: 3. The V gene's germline CDR1 is SQVTM and CDR2 ANQGSEA. The CDR3 region is CSAGLAGGNEQFF. The CDR3 DNA follows: TGCAGCGCCGGACTAGCGGGAGGTAATGAGCAGTTCTTC.

V is TRBV7-9 and J is TRBJ1-2, with D uncertain. The CDR3 has 14 amino acids. The V end was cut by 2 bases, the J end by 7 bases, with 14 bases between. CDR1 SEHNR and CDR2 FQNEAQ come from the germline V gene (reference sequence). Here the CDR3 DNA reads TGTGCCAGCAGCTTACCCCTCGGACGCACTGGCTACACCTTC. It encodes CASSLPLGRTGYTF.

The genes are TRBV7-2 and TRBJ1-2; D remains ambiguous. V was cut by 7 bases and J by 8 bases, with 14 bases left in between. Per the germline V gene, CDR1 is SGHTA and CDR2 is FQGNSA. This CDR3 contains 12 residues. The CDR3 region has the DNA TGTGCCAGCACCGTTCCGGGGAAGGGCTACACCTTC. Its translation is CASTVPGKGYTF.

The count of this clone is one. The V and J genes are TRBV6-5 and TRBJ1-6; no clear D gene. Germline assignment: CDR1 MNHEY and CDR2 SVGAGI. The ends were cut back, 2 bases at V and 4 bases at J, with 6 bases in the middle. The CDR3 sequence is 14 residues long. CDR3 nucleotide sequence: TGTGCCAGCAGTTACCAGGATTATAATTCACCCCTCCACTTT. Translated, it gives CASSYQDYNSPLHF.

The J gene is TRBJ2-2, the V gene TRBV7-2; no clear D gene. Trimming removed 1 base from V and 6 bases from J, with 12 bases in between. Germline V lookup: CDR1 SGHTA, CDR2 FQGNSA. The CDR3 covers 15 residues. Here the CDR3 DNA reads TGTGCCAGCAGCTTAGGGGTTACCCAGCCCGGGGAGCTGTTTTTT. Translated, it gives CASSLGVTQPGELFF.

The V call is TRBV19, the J call TRBJ2-7; 8 positions match TRBD1. Germline lookup yields CDR1 LNHDA and CDR2 SQIVND (reference sequence). V dropped 8 bases and J dropped 4; count of bases not matched to a gene: 13. The CDR3 loop spans 15 amino acids. The CDR3 nucleotides read TGTGCCAGTTCCAAGAAGTCAGGGGGCAGGTACGAGCAGTACTTC. Its translation is CASSKKSGGRYEQYF. Filled out from reference TRBV19 and TRBJ2-7, the complete variable domain reads DGGITQSPKYLFRKEGQNVTLSCEQNLNHDAMYWYRQDPGQGLRLIYYSQIVNDFQKGDIAEGYSVSREKKESFPLTVTSAQKNPTAFYLCASSKKSGGRYEQYFGPGTRLTVT.

This chain connects TRBV6-5 to TRBJ1-2; D not certain. Germline V CDR1 and CDR2: MNHEY, SVGAGI. The CDR3 is made up of 14 amino acids. Trimming stripped 6 bases from V and 2 bases from J, with 13 bases between. CDR3 nucleotides: TGTGCCAGCAGCCAAAGGACGGGGAACTATGGCTACACCTTC. Translation: CASSQRTGNYGYTF.

The chain links TRBV19 to TRBJ1-1, with TRBD1 identical over 7 bases. The CDR3 sequence is 14 residues long. V gave up 7 bases and J gave up 1 base; unmatched junction bases: 6. Germline V CDR1 and CDR2: LNHDA, SQIVND (reference sequence). The chain's CDR3 is CASTRTGENTEAFF. CDR3 DNA: TGTGCCAGTACCCGGACAGGCGAGAACACTGAAGCTTTCTTT.

This rearrangement joins TRBV30 to TRBJ1-2; 7 bases agree with TRBD1. Germline CDR1 GTSNPN, CDR2 SVGIG (reference sequence). The CDR3 spans 14 residues. V shed 1 base and J 2 bases; nucleotides not matched to a gene: 4. This CDR3 reads CAWSAGTANYGYTF. Written as DNA, the CDR3 is TGTGCCTGGAGTGCGGGGACAGCGAACTATGGCTACACCTTC.